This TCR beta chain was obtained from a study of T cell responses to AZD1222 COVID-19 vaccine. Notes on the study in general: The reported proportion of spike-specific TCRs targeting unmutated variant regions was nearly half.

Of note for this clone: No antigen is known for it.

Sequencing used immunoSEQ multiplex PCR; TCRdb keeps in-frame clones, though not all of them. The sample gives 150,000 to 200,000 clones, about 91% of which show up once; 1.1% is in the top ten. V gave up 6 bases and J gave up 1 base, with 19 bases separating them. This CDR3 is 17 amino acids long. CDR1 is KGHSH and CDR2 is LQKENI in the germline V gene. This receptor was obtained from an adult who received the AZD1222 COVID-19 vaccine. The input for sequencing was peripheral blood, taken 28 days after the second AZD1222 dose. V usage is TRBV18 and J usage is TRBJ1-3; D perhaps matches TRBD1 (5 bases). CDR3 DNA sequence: TGTGCCAGCTCTGCAGTAGCCGACAGTTTATCTGGAAACACCATATATTTT. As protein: CASSAVADSLSGNTIYF.